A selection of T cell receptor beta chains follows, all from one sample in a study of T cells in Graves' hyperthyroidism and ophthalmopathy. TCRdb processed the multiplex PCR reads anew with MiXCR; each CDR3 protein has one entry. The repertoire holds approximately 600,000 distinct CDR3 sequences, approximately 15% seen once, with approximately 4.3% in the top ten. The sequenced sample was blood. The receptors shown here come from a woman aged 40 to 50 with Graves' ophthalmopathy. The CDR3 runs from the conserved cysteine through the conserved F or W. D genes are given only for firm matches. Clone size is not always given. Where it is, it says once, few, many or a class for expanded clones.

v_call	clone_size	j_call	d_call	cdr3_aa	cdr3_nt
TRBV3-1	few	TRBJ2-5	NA	CASSQDSRRGRETQYF	TGTGCCAGCAGCCAAGATTCCCGGAGGGGGCGGGAGACCCAGTACTTC
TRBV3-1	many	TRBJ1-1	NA	CASSQDAEAFF	TGTGCCAGCAGCCAAGATGCCGAAGCTTTCTTT
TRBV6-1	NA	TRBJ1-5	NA	CSSLQCVYNQPQHF	TGTTCCAGTCTCCAGTGCGTTTACAATCAGCCCCAGCATTTT
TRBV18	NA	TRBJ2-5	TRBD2	CASSPSSGIQETQYF	TGTGCCAGCTCCCCGTCTAGCGGGATTCAAGAGACCCAGTACTTC
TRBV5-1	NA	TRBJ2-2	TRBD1	CASSFSDRVNTGELFF	TGCGCCAGCAGCTTCTCGGACAGGGTGAACACCGGGGAGCTGTTTTTT
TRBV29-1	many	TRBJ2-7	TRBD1	CSVVKGAYEQYF	TGCAGCGTTGTGAAGGGGGCTTACGAGCAGTACTTC
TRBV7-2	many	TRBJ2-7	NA	CASSHTGLDYEQYF	TGTGCCAGCAGCCACACAGGATTAGACTACGAGCAGTACTTC
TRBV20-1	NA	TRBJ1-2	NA	CSASQGFNYGYTF	TGCAGTGCTTCACAGGGATTTAACTATGGCTACACCTTC
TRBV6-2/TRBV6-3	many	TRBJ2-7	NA	CASSYSPTDGGYEQYF	TGTGCCAGCAGTTACAGCCCGACGGATGGGGGGTACGAGCAGTACTTC
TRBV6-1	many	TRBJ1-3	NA	CASSEDRQLKPGNTIYF	TGTGCCAGCAGTGAAGACCGACAGCTAAAACCCGGAAACACCATATATTTT
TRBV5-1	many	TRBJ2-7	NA	CASSLVSRSYEQYF	TGCGCCAGCAGCTTGGTTAGCCGTTCCTACGAGCAGTACTTC
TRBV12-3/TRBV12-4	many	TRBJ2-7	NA	CASRAPFLSEQYF	TGTGCCAGCAGGGCCCCCTTTTTGTCCGAGCAGTACTTC
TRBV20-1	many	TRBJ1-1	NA	CSARAGGLNTEAFF	TGCAGTGCTAGAGCGGGGGGCTTGAACACTGAAGCTTTCTTT
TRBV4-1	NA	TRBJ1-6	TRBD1	CASSQSGTGFSPLHF	TGCGCCAGCAGCCAATCCGGGACAGGGTTTTCACCCCTCCACTTT
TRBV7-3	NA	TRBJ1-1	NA	CASSWGTVMNTEAFF	TGTGCCAGCAGCTGGGGGACGGTCATGAACACTGAAGCTTTCTTT
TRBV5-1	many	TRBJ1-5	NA	CASSRGSGDEPQHF	TGCGCCAGCAGCCGGGGGTCGGGGGACGAGCCCCAGCATTTT
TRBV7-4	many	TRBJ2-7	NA	CASRADGSWDPYF	TGTGCCAGCAGGGCGGACGGCAGTTGGGATCCGTACTTC
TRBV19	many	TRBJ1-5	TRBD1	CASSMGRGQGNQPQHF	TGTGCCAGTAGTATGGGCCGCGGACAGGGAAATCAGCCCCAGCATTTT
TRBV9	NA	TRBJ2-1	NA	CASSPSGSHNEQFF	TGTGCCAGCAGCCCCTCGGGGTCCCACAATGAGCAGTTCTTC
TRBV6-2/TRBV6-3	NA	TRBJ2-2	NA	CASSYPPGPGELFF	TGTGCCAGCAGTTACCCCCCCGGGCCCGGGGAGCTGTTTTTT
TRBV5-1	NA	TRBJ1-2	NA	CASSFETGGDYGYTF	TGCGCCAGCAGCTTTGAGACCGGGGGAGACTATGGCTACACCTTC
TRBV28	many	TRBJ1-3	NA	CASSLGHLGNTIYF	TGTGCCAGCAGTTTAGGCCACCTTGGAAACACCATATATTTT
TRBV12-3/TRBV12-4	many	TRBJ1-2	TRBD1	CASTDRGIYGYTF	TGTGCCAGCACTGACAGGGGAATCTATGGCTACACCTTC
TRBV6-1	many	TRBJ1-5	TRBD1	CATRTGATLYSNQPQHF	TGTGCCACCCGGACAGGGGCGACCTTATATAGCAATCAGCCCCAGCATTTT
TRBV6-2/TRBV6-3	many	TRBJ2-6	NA	CASSPRVAVGSGANVLTF	TGTGCCAGCAGTCCCAGGGTAGCGGTTGGGTCTGGGGCCAACGTCCTGACTTTC
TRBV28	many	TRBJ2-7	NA	CASSPTGPYEQYF	TGTGCCAGCAGTCCGACTGGACCTTACGAGCAGTACTTC
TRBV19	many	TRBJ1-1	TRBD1	CASSIGTGNEAFF	TGTGCCAGTAGTATTGGGACAGGGAATGAAGCTTTCTTT
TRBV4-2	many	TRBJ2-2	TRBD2	CASSQFNLAGGGGTGELFF	TGTGCCAGCAGCCAATTTAATTTAGCGGGAGGAGGCGGCACCGGGGAGCTGTTTTTT
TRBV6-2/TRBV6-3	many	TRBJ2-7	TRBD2	CASSSGLAGSYEQYF	TGTGCCAGCAGTTCGGGACTAGCGGGATCCTACGAGCAGTACTTC
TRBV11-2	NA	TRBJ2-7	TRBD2	CASSFYHMGGRVYEQYF	TGTGCCAGCAGTTTCTATCACATGGGAGGGAGGGTATACGAGCAGTACTTC
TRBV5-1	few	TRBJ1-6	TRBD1	CASSRRTGVDGSPLHF	TGCGCCAGCAGCCGGAGGACAGGGGTCGATGGTTCACCCCTCCACTTT
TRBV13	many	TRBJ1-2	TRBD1	CASSSRGQGRDYGYTF	TGTGCCAGCAGCTCAAGGGGACAGGGAAGGGACTATGGCTACACCTTC
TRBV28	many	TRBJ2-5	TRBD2	CASSSTSGEETQYF	TGTGCCAGCAGTTCGACTAGCGGGGAAGAGACCCAGTACTTC
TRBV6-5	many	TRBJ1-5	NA	CASKRQALSQPQHF	TGTGCCAGCAAGCGACAGGCCCTGAGTCAGCCCCAGCATTTT
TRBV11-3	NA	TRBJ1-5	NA	CASSLNKVQPQHF	TGTGCCAGCAGCTTAAACAAGGTTCAGCCCCAGCATTTT
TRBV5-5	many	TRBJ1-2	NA	CASTSDVGYGYTF	TGTGCCAGCACCTCCGATGTTGGATATGGCTACACCTTC
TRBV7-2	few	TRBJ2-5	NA	CASSLAGRVEETQYF	TGTGCCAGCAGCTTAGCAGGAAGGGTAGAAGAGACCCAGTACTTC
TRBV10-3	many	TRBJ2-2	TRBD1	CAGGQDEAGELFF	TGTGCCGGGGGACAGGACGAAGCCGGGGAGCTGTTTTTT
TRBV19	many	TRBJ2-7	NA	CASSISDSHLSEQYF	TGTGCCAGTAGTATAAGTGACAGTCATCTCTCCGAGCAGTACTTC
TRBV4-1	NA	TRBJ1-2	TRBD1	CASSRASQGAGYTF	TGCGCCAGCAGCCGAGCATCACAGGGGGCTGGCTACACCTTC
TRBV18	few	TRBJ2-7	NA	CASSPGEPRVEQYF	TGTGCCAGCTCACCAGGGGAGCCTCGGGTCGAGCAGTACTTC
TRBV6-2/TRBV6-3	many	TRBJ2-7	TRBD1	CASSYEGTGVEMAYEQYF	TGTGCCAGCAGTTACGAGGGGACAGGGGTGGAGATGGCCTACGAGCAGTACTTC
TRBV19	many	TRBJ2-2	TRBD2	CASTASTSGRALGGELFF	TGTGCCAGCACGGCCTCGACTAGCGGGAGGGCCTTGGGCGGGGAGCTGTTTTTT
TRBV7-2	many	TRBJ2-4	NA	CASSSRGGIQYF	TGTGCCAGCAGCTCTCGAGGGGGCATTCAGTACTTC
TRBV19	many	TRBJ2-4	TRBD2	CASSTLLAGGLDIQYF	TGTGCCAGTAGTACTCTACTAGCGGGAGGGCTGGACATTCAGTACTTC